The rows below give T cell receptor beta chains drawn from one sample of a study of blood T cell repertoires in COVID-19. The data were produced by immunoSEQ multiplex PCR, yet TCRdb's version contains in-frame clones alone and is incomplete. The table has roughly 260,000 clones, around 87% seen once. Specimen: peripheral blood. These receptors were collected from a woman aged 45-65 years with acute or convalescent COVID-19. Each CDR3 is given with its conserved first and last residue. Each record gives: V gene, clone size, D gene, CDR3 length, J gene, CDR3 protein, CDR3 DNA. A D gene is named only where the DNA matches it firmly. Clone size, where shown, is once, few, many, or a class for clones that have expanded.

>TRBV30|.|.|11|TRBJ1-4
CAWSVLEKLFF
TGTGCCTGGAGTGTCCTTGAAAAACTGTTTTTT
>TRBV7-3|.|TRBD1|15|TRBJ2-3
CASSQPTGAGDTQYF
TGTGCCAGCAGCCAACCGACAGGGGCAGGGGATACGCAGTATTTT
>TRBV28|.|.|12|TRBJ1-1
CASYSLNTEAFF
TGTGCCAGCTATAGCCTGAACACTGAAGCTTTCTTT
>TRBV3-1/TRBV3-2|.|.|16|TRBJ1-1
CASSHTEENWHTEAFF
TGTGCCAGCAGCCACACCGAGGAGAATTGGCACACTGAAGCTTTCTTT
>TRBV29-1|.|TRBD2|15|TRBJ2-3
CSVEFLAGGLGTQYF
TGCAGCGTTGAGTTTCTAGCGGGAGGGCTGGGTACGCAGTATTTT
>TRBV19|few|.|12|TRBJ1-2
CASQGSGYGYTF
TGTGCCAGTCAGGGGAGCGGCTATGGCTACACCTTC
>TRBV19|.|.|14|TRBJ1-4
CASSYELRWEKLFF
TGTGCCAGTAGTTACGAGCTTCGGTGGGAAAAACTGTTTTTT
>TRBV9|once|.|14|TRBJ1-2
CASSARRRDYGYTF
TGTGCCAGCAGCGCACGTCGACGGGACTATGGCTACACCTTC
>TRBV5-1|.|.|14|TRBJ1-1
CASSLRSQNTEAFF
TGCGCCAGCAGCTTGCGGAGCCAGAACACTGAAGCTTTCTTT
>TRBV11-2|.|.|12|TRBJ2-5
CASSLVRETQYF
TGTGCCAGCAGCTTAGTTCGTGAGACCCAGTACTTC
>TRBV28|.|.|13|TRBJ2-3
CASSSGGPDTQYF
TGTGCCAGCAGCTCTGGGGGCCCAGATACGCAGTATTTT
>TRBV4-3|.|.|18|TRBJ2-1
CASSQVRGGAGTPSEQFF
TGCGCCAGCAGCCAAGTCAGGGGAGGAGCGGGAACCCCAAGTGAGCAGTTCTTC
>TRBV27|few|TRBD1|15|TRBJ2-2
CASRTGGARTGELFF
TGTGCCAGCAGGACAGGGGGCGCTCGGACCGGGGAGCTGTTTTTT
>TRBV5-1|.|.|13|TRBJ2-1
CASSLEGFGEQFF
TGCGCCAGCAGCTTGGAAGGATTCGGGGAGCAGTTCTTC
>TRBV24-1|few|TRBD1|14|TRBJ1-5
CATSENNDRGGQHF
TGTGCCACCAGTGAAAATAATGACAGGGGGGGGCAGCATTTT
>TRBV9|.|TRBD2|14|TRBJ2-1
CASSVLAGVNEQFF
TGTGCCAGCAGCGTACTAGCGGGAGTGAATGAGCAGTTCTTC
>TRBV9|few|.|16|TRBJ1-1
CASSVAGGPEGSEAFF
TGTGCCAGCAGCGTAGCGGGAGGGCCCGAAGGATCTGAAGCTTTCTTT
>TRBV10-2|.|TRBD2|14|TRBJ2-7
CASSDRGGAYEQYF
TGCGCCAGCAGTGACCGCGGGGGGGCCTACGAGCAGTACTTC
>TRBV5-1|.|TRBD1|16|TRBJ1-4
CASSLAGRTGSEKLFF
TGCGCCAGCAGTCTGGCGGGGAGGACAGGGAGTGAAAAACTGTTTTTT
>TRBV6-1|.|.|14|TRBJ1-4
CASSEPGENEKLFF
TGTGCCAGCAGTGAACCAGGCGAGAATGAAAAACTGTTTTTT
>TRBV27|.|.|15|TRBJ2-3
CASRSLGLSTDTQYF
TGTGCCAGCCGTTCCTTGGGGCTAAGCACAGATACGCAGTATTTT
>TRBV5-1|once|.|13|TRBJ1-2
CASSTTVLYGYTF
TGCGCCAGCAGCACGACAGTCCTCTATGGCTACACCTTC
>TRBV19|.|TRBD2|14|TRBJ2-5
CASSSGRGQETQYF
TGTGCCAGTAGTAGCGGGAGAGGGCAAGAGACCCAGTACTTC
>TRBV28|.|.|11|TRBJ1-1
CASSSYTEAFF
TGTGCCAGCAGCTCTTACACTGAAGCTTTCTTT
>TRBV2|.|.|13|TRBJ1-1
CASRDDTGIGAFF
TGTGCCAGCAGGGACGACACAGGGATTGGAGCTTTCTTT
>TRBV10-3|.|.|12|TRBJ1-5
CAIMSDNQPQHF
TGTGCCATCATGAGTGATAATCAGCCCCAGCATTTT
>TRBV5-1|.|TRBD2|14|TRBJ2-7
CASSWSGSSYEQYF
TGCGCCAGCAGCTGGAGCGGGAGCTCCTACGAGCAGTACTTC
>TRBV30|.|TRBD2|16|TRBJ2-3
CAWTTGTRVFTDTQYF
TGTGCCTGGACTACCGGGACTAGGGTTTTCACAGATACGCAGTATTTT
>TRBV28|.|.|14|TRBJ1-5
CASSLTGGNQPQHF
TGTGCCAGCAGTCTGACAGGAGGCAATCAGCCCCAGCATTTT
>TRBV9|.|TRBD1|15|TRBJ1-6
CASSESDRLNSPLHF
TGTGCCAGCAGCGAGTCGGACAGGCTTAATTCACCCCTCCACTTT
>TRBV2|.|TRBD1|15|TRBJ2-3
CASITDRAPTDTQYF
TGTGCCAGCATCACGGACAGGGCTCCCACAGATACGCAGTATTTT